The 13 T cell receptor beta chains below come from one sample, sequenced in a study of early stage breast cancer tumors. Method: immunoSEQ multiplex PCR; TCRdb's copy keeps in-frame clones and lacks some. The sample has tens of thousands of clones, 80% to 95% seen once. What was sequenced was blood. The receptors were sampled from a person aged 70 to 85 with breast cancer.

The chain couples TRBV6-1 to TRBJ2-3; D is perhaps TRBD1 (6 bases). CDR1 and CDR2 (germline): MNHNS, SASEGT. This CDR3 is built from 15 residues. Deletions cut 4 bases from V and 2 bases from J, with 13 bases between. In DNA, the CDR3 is TGTGCCAGCAGTGGTACAGGGTCCTACACAGATACGCAGTATTTT. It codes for CASSGTGSYTDTQYF.

The CDR3 coding sequence is TGTGCCAGCATTGGTTCTAACTCTGGAAACACCATATATTTT. Its translation: CASIGSNSGNTIYF. This rearrangement joins TRBV28 to TRBJ1-3; D gene uncertain. Looked up from germline, CDR1 is MDHEN and CDR2 is SYDVKM. Trimming removed 7 bases from V and 0 bases from J, with 10 bases in between. CDR3 size: 14 residues.

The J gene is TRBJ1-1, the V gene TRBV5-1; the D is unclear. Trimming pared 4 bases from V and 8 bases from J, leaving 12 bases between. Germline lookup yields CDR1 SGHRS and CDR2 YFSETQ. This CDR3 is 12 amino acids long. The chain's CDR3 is CASSATQQEAFF. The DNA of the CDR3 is TGCGCCAGCAGCGCAACCCAACAGGAAGCTTTCTTT. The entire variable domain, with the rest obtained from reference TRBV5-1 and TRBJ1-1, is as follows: KAGVTQTPRYLIKTRGQQVTLSCSPISGHRSVSWYQQTPGQGLQFLFEYFSETQRNKGNFPGRFSGRQFSNSRSEMNVSTLELGDSALYLCASSATQQEAFFGQGTRLTVV.

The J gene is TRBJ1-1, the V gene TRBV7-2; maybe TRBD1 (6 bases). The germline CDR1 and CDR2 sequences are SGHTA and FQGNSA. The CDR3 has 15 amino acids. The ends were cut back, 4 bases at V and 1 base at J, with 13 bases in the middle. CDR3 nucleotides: TGTGCCAGCAGCTCTCCCAGGGGCGAGAACACTGAAGCTTTCTTT. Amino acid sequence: CASSSPRGENTEAFF.

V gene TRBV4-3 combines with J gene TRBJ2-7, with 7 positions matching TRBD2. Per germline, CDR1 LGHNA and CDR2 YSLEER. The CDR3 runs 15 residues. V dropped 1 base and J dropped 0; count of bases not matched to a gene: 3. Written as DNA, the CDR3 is TGCGCCAGCAGCCAAGGCAGCGGGACCTCCTACGAGCAGTACTTC. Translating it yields CASSQGSGTSYEQYF.

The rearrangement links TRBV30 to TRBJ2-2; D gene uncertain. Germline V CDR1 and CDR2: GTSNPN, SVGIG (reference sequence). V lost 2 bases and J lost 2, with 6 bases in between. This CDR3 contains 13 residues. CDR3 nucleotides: TGTGCCTGGAGTAGACATAACACCGGGGAGCTGTTTTTT. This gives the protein CAWSRHNTGELFF.

In DNA, the CDR3 is TGCGCCAGCAGCCATGCCCGACTAGCGGGGGTCAATGAGCAGTTCTTC. Its translation is CASSHARLAGVNEQFF. V and J are TRBV4-3 and TRBJ2-1, with 12 bases lining up with TRBD2. In germline, CDR1 is LGHNA, CDR2 YSLEER. The CDR3 has 16 residues. With V trimmed by 3 bases and J by 6 bases, 6 bases remained unmatched.

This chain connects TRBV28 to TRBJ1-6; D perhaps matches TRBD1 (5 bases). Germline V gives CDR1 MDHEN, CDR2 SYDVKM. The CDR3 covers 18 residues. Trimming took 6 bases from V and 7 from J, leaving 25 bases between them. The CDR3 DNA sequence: TGTGCCAGCAGATCTGAACTAAGGGGATTTATAAAGAATTCACCCCTCCACTTT. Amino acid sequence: CASRSELRGFIKNSPLHF.

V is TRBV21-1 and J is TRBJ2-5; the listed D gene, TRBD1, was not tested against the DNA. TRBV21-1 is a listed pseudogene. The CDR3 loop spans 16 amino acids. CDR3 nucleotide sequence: TGTGCCAGCAGCAAAGTTTTGGGGGCCAGGGAAGAGACCCAGTACTTC. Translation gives CASSKVLGAREETQYF.

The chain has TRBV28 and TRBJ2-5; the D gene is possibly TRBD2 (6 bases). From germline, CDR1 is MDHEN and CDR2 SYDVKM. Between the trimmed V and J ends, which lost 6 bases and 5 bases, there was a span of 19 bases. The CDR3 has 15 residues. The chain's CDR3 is CASSRGGKVWETQYF. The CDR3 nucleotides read TGTGCCAGCAGCAGAGGAGGGAAGGTATGGGAGACCCAGTACTTC.

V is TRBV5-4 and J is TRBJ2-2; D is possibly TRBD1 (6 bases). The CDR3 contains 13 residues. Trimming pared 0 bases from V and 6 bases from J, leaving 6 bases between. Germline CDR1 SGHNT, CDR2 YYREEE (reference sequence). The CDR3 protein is CASSLGGPGELFF. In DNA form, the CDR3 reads TGTGCCAGCAGCTTGGGGGGGCCCGGGGAGCTGTTTTTT.

The CDR3 sequence: CASSSPGTSGHNEQFF. The CDR3 DNA sequence: TGTGCCAGCAGTTCACCCGGGACTAGCGGCCACAATGAGCAGTTCTTC. The chain has TRBV28 and TRBJ2-1, with 11 nucleotides matching TRBD2. Trimming took 4 bases from V and 5 from J; bases not matched to a gene: 7. From germline, CDR1 is MDHEN and CDR2 SYDVKM. The CDR3 is 16 amino acids. Together with reference TRBV28 and TRBJ2-1, the CDR3 gives the full variable domain: DVKVTQSSRYLVKRTGEKVFLECVQDMDHENMFWYRQDPGLGLRLIYFSYDVKMKEKGDIPEGYSVSREKKERFSLILESASTNQTSMYLCASSSPGTSGHNEQFFGPGTRLTVL.

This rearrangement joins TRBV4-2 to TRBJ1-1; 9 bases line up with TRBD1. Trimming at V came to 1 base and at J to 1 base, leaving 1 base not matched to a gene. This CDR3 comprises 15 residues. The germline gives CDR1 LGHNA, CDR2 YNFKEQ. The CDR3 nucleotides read TGTGCCAGCAGCCAAGGGGACAGGGCGAACACTGAAGCTTTCTTT. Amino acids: CASSQGDRANTEAFF.